This TCR beta chain was sequenced in a study of blood T cell repertoires in COVID-19. Looking at the study overall: COVID-19 samples from acute and convalescent phases originated in the United States, Italy and Spain.

Two negative PCRs, clearance, or symptom resolution characterized the recovered Cohort 3 donors. Sequenced by immunoSEQ multiplex PCR; TCRdb stores in-frame clones only, minus some. The sample lists around 330,000 clones, about nine tenths seen once, with 8.5% to 10% in the top ten. The CDR3 consists of 16 residues. J lost 3 bases, V lost 3 bases, and 8 bases had no gene match. The germline V gene encodes CDR1 SGHVS and CDR2 FQNEAQ. The chain couples TRBV7-8 to TRBJ1-3; TRBD1 agrees at 7 bases. This receptor was identified in a woman younger than 35 who had recovered from COVID-19. The sequenced material came from PBMCs or T cells enriched from blood (not recorded which). The CDR3 region is CASSFGRRGFGNTIYF. The CDR3 DNA reads TGTGCCAGCAGCTTTGGCCGCAGGGGGTTTGGAAACACCATATATTTT.